Below are 14 T cell receptor beta chains sequenced from a single sample in a study of regulatory T cells in long-lasting Graves disease. Time point indicated: newly diagnosed GD, antithyroid drugs for less than 3 months. TCR sequences were obtained from RNA taken from PBMCs. Library construction for TCR beta used iRepertoire HTBI primers and Arm-PCR of CDR3 regions. TCRdb ran MiXCR on the multiplex PCR reads and lists one entry per CDR3 protein. In the table there are over 350,000 distinct CDR3 sequences, 14% of which are singletons. The sample was also linked to a second study, of T cells in Graves' hyperthyroidism and ophthalmopathy.

The sample consisted of peripheral blood mononuclear cells (PBMCs), taken at new diagnosis, from a patient treated with antithyroid drugs. Receptors originate from a woman in her forties or fifties with Graves disease.

This clonotype has at least ten counts. CDR3 amino acids: CAISEIAGTNQPQHF. CDR3 bases: TGTGCCATCAGTGAGATAGCAGGGACCAATCAGCCCCAGCATTTT. This chain connects TRBV10-3 to TRBJ1-5, with D maybe TRBD1 (5 bases). The ends were cut back, 2 bases at V and 3 bases at J, with 11 bases in the middle. Germline CDR1 is ENHRY and CDR2 is SYGVKD. The length of the CDR3 is 15 residues.

This clonotype occurred a few times. This chain uses TRBV30 with TRBJ1-4; no firm D call. Germline lookup yields CDR1 GTSNPN and CDR2 SVGIG (reference sequence). Trimming cost V 3 bases and J 4 bases, with 6 bases left between them. The CDR3 is 12 residues long. The DNA for the CDR3 is TGTGCCTGGAGGGACGTTAATGAAAAACTGTTTTTT. Translation: CAWRDVNEKLFF.

There are a few counts of this clonotype. V gene TRBV4-1 combines with J gene TRBJ1-4; no reliable D call. CDR3 length: 13 residues. Germline CDR1 and CDR2: MGHRA and YSYEKL. V was shortened by 1 base and J by 8 bases, with 8 bases between the two germline ends. In DNA, the CDR3 is TGCGCCAGCAGCCAAGTGAGCGGGGAAAAACTGTTTTTT. Translation: CASSQVSGEKLFF.

This clonotype has at least ten counts. The CDR3: CASSQAQDRANGYTF. Written as DNA, the CDR3 is TGTGCCAGCAGCCAAGCCCAAGACAGGGCGAATGGCTACACCTTC. J is TRBJ1-2 and V is TRBV3-1; 7 bases are shared with TRBD1. The V segment lost 1 base and the J segment 6 bases; nucleotides outside the gene matches: 8. The CDR3 consists of 15 residues. Germline CDR1 is LGHDT and CDR2 is YNNKEL (reference sequence). The variable domain in full, with the rest retrieved from reference TRBV3-1 and TRBJ1-2, is DTAVSQTPKYLVTQMGNDKSIKCEQNLGHDTMYWYKQDSKKFLKIMFSYNNKELIINETVPNRFSPKSPDKAHLNLHINSLELGDSAVYFCASSQAQDRANGYTFGSGTRLTVV.

This clonotype was counted ten times or more. The genes are TRBV2 and TRBJ2-6; D is unclear. This CDR3 spans 15 amino acids. Deletions cut 6 bases from V and 2 bases from J, with 11 bases between. From germline, CDR1 is SNHLY and CDR2 FYNNEI. This CDR3 reads CASSARQAGANVLTF. CDR3 bases: TGTGCCAGCAGCGCGAGGCAGGCTGGGGCCAACGTCCTGACTTTC.

This clonotype was observed a handful of times. The chain is built from TRBV9 and TRBJ2-2; 12 bases match TRBD2. V lost 0 bases and J lost 3; bases outside the gene matches: 3. Germline V gives CDR1 SGDLS, CDR2 YYNGEE. The CDR3 loop spans 17 amino acids. CDR3: CASSVARTSGDTGELFF. The CDR3 coding sequence is TGTGCCAGCAGCGTAGCTAGGACTAGCGGGGACACCGGGGAGCTGTTTTTT.

In this sample, this clonotype turned up many times. The chain uses TRBV28 and TRBJ1-1; D perhaps matches TRBD1 (6 bases). The CDR3 runs to 14 residues. The germline V gene has CDR1 MDHEN and CDR2 SYDVKM. V lost 6 bases to trimming and J lost 6 bases, with 17 bases between them. The CDR3 spells CASRGNREVPEAFF. DNA of the CDR3: TGTGCCAGCAGGGGCAACAGGGAGGTACCTGAAGCTTTCTTT.

V gene TRBV29-1 combines with J gene TRBJ2-5, with TRBD1 identical over 7 bases. The germline gives CDR1 SQVTM, CDR2 ANQGSEA. Unmatched junction bases numbered 4, after V lost 4 bases and J lost 5 bases. The CDR3 runs 12 residues. The CDR3 region has the DNA TGCAGCGTTGGACAGGGCCATGAGACCCAGTACTTC. It is translated as CSVGQGHETQYF.

V usage is TRBV28 and J usage is TRBJ2-3; TRBD1 is a possible D gene (6 bases). Germline loops: CDR1 MDHEN, CDR2 SYDVKM. V lost 3 bases and J 0 bases, leaving 13 bases between the germline ends. This CDR3 contains 16 residues. The CDR3: CASSFGQKVSTDTQYF. The CDR3 DNA is TGTGCCAGCAGTTTTGGACAGAAAGTCAGCACAGATACGCAGTATTTT. Drawing the rest from reference TRBV28 and TRBJ2-3, the complete variable domain is DVKVTQSSRYLVKRTGEKVFLECVQDMDHENMFWYRQDPGLGLRLIYFSYDVKMKEKGDIPEGYSVSREKKERFSLILESASTNQTSMYLCASSFGQKVSTDTQYFGPGTRLTVL.

This clonotype came up many times. The chain carries TRBV28 and TRBJ2-5; 7 bases line up with TRBD2. Per germline, CDR1 MDHEN and CDR2 SYDVKM. This CDR3 has 18 residues. V was pared by 2 bases and J by 0 bases, with 12 bases of the junction left unmatched. The CDR3: CASSLGASGTDYQETQYF. The CDR3 coding sequence is TGTGCCAGCAGTTTAGGGGCTAGCGGCACCGACTACCAAGAGACCCAGTACTTC.

This clonotype appeared many times. This sequence joins TRBV18 and TRBJ2-7; either TRBD1 or TRBD2 may fit D (5 bases each). Germline CDR1 is KGHSH and CDR2 is LQKENI. CDR3 length: 14 residues. The ends were cut back, 1 base at V and 7 bases at J, with 14 bases in the middle. CDR3 in amino acids: CASSPLEGTREQYF. In nucleotides, the CDR3 is TGTGCCAGCTCACCACTCGAAGGGACGAGGGAGCAGTACTTC.

This clonotype was counted at least ten times. The chain has TRBV5-1 and TRBJ2-3; 7 positions match TRBD2. The germline CDR1 and CDR2 sequences are SGHRS and YFSETQ. This CDR3 comprises 13 residues. Unmatched junction bases numbered 3, after V lost 3 bases and J lost 5 bases. For the CDR3, the DNA is TGCGCCAGCAGCTCGGGGAGGGGAGATACGCAGTATTTT. It translates to CASSSGRGDTQYF.

This clonotype was picked up a small number of times. The chain has TRBV3-1 and TRBJ2-7; 7 nucleotides align to TRBD1. The CDR3 spans 14 residues. Germline V gene lookup returns CDR1 LGHDT and CDR2 YNNKEL (reference sequence). V dropped 5 bases and J dropped 4; count of bases not matched to a gene: 8. As DNA, the CDR3 is TGTGCCAGCAGCTCTGAAGGGGGCGGATACGAGCAGTACTTC. Translating gives CASSSEGGGYEQYF.

This clonotype has a count of ten or more. The CDR3 sequence is CASSYSPGLFEAFF. The CDR3, as DNA: TGTGCCAGCAGTTACTCACCGGGACTCTTTGAAGCTTTCTTT. The V call is TRBV6-5, the J call TRBJ1-1, with a weak D call TRBD1 (5 bases). The CDR3 covers 14 residues. V lost 0 bases, J lost 7 bases, and 12 bases lay in between. Germline CDR1 reads MNHEY; CDR2 reads SVGAGI.